Reported below is one TCR beta chain. Its target is not known. The record originates from a study of cytomegalovirus exposure and HLA in healthy donors. Study summary: Among around 170 million T cells, an earlier analysis found about 110 million unique TCR beta sequences. Findings and limits, study-wide: Immune exposure information available was restricted to CMV serostatus.

Primers: 60 Vbeta forward and 13 Jbeta reverse. The data were produced by immunoSEQ multiplex PCR, yet TCRdb's version contains in-frame clones alone and is incomplete. Of 120,000 to 150,000 clones in the sample, around 83% were seen once. Germline CDR1 is SGHTA and CDR2 is FQGNSA. This CDR3 is built from 14 residues. Trimming stripped 3 bases from V and 5 bases from J, with 13 bases between. This chain uses TRBV7-2 with TRBJ2-5; D perhaps matches TRBD2 (6 bases). This receptor was taken from a middle-aged man in good health and CMV-seropositive. Sequenced input: PBMCs. This chain's CDR3 is CASSLGPGGETQYF. The CDR3 DNA follows: TGTGCCAGCAGCTTGGGACCTGGAGGGGAGACCCAGTACTTC.